Listed below are T cell receptor beta chains from one sample, sequenced in a study of T cell changes during pregnancy in multiple sclerosis. Libraries were prepared by immunoSEQ multiplex PCR; TCRdb keeps only in-frame clonotypes and omits some of them. The sample lists around 40,000 clones, approximately 90% occurring once. The sequences come from CD4+ T cells from peripheral blood mononuclear cells, collected in the first trimester of pregnancy. The receptors shown here come from a female donor in good health, enrolled as a control in a pregnancy study. Both conserved end residues are part of each CDR3. Each record gives: D gene, J gene, clone size, CDR3 length, V gene, CDR3 protein, CDR3 DNA. D genes are given only for firm matches. Clone size is stated in some rows and not others, as once, few, many or a class when expanded.

.,TRBJ1-2,once,16,TRBV19,CASSISRRGGSYGYTF,TGTGCCAGTAGTATTAGTCGAAGGGGGGGGAGCTATGGCTACACCTTC
.,TRBJ1-1,.,14,TRBV7-2,CASSIRGPNTEAFF,TGTGCCAGCAGCATTCGTGGGCCTAACACTGAAGCTTTCTTT
TRBD2,TRBJ2-5,.,16,TRBV9,CASSVAAAGGQETQYF,TGTGCCAGCAGCGTAGCAGCTGCGGGGGGGCAAGAGACCCAGTACTTC
.,TRBJ2-7,.,13,TRBV2,CASMKEQRYEQYF,TGTGCCAGCATGAAGGAACAGAGATACGAGCAGTACTTC
.,TRBJ1-1,.,13,TRBV29-1,CSVGRLGNTEAFF,TGCAGCGTGGGGCGCCTGGGGAACACTGAAGCTTTCTTT
TRBD1,TRBJ1-6,.,16,TRBV18,CASSLQGAFYNSPLHF,TGTGCCAGCTCACTACAGGGGGCCTTTTATAATTCACCCCTCCACTTT
.,TRBJ2-7,.,11,TRBV12-5,CASGSSYEQYF,TGTGCTAGTGGTTCATCCTACGAGCAGTACTTC
.,TRBJ1-4,once,10,TRBV20-1,CSVLDKKLFF,TGCAGTGTACTGGACAAGAAACTGTTTTTT
.,TRBJ1-1,.,13,TRBV5-1,CASSLIVNTEAFF,TGCGCCAGCAGCTTGATCGTGAACACTGAAGCTTTCTTT
.,TRBJ1-4,.,14,TRBV2,CASSVTGTNEKLFF,TGTGCCAGCAGTGTTACCGGGACTAATGAAAAACTGTTTTTT
TRBD2,TRBJ2-1,.,16,TRBV4-2,CASSQGSGGIYNEQFF,TGTGCCAGCAGCCAAGGTAGCGGGGGGATATACAATGAGCAGTTCTTC
TRBD1,TRBJ1-2,.,13,TRBV6-5,CASSSGQGYGYTF,TGTGCCAGCAGTTCGGGACAGGGCTATGGCTACACCTTC
TRBD1,TRBJ1-2,.,15,TRBV5-1,CASSLGGTGSYGYTF,TGCGCCAGCAGCTTGGGTGGGACAGGGTCCTATGGCTACACCTTC
TRBD1,TRBJ2-5,.,13,TRBV2,CASRTGLQETQYF,TGTGCCAGCAGGACAGGGCTCCAAGAGACCCAGTACTTC
TRBD1,TRBJ1-2,few,13,TRBV28,CASSYRGGYGYTF,TGTGCCAGCAGTTACAGGGGGGGGTATGGCTACACCTTC
TRBD2,TRBJ2-3,once,16,TRBV9,CASSVITSGGADTQYF,TGTGCCAGCAGCGTAATAACTAGCGGGGGGGCAGATACGCAGTATTTT
.,TRBJ1-1,once,15,TRBV6-5,CASSPQLPDPYRAFF,TGTGCCAGCAGTCCACAGTTACCCGACCCTTATCGAGCTTTCTTT